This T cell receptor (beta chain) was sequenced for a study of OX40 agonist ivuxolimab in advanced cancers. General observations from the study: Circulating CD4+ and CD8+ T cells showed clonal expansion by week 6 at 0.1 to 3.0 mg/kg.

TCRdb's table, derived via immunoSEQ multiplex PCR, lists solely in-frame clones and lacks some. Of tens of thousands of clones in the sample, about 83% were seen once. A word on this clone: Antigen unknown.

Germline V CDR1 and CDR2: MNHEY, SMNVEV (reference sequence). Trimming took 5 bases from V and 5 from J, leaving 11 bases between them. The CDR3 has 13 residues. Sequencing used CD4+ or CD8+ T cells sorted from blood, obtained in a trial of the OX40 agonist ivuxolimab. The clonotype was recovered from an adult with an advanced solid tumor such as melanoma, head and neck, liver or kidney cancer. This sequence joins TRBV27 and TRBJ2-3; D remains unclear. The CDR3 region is CASSPTTEDTQYF. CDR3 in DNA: TGTGCCAGCAGTCCAACGACTGAAGATACGCAGTATTTT.